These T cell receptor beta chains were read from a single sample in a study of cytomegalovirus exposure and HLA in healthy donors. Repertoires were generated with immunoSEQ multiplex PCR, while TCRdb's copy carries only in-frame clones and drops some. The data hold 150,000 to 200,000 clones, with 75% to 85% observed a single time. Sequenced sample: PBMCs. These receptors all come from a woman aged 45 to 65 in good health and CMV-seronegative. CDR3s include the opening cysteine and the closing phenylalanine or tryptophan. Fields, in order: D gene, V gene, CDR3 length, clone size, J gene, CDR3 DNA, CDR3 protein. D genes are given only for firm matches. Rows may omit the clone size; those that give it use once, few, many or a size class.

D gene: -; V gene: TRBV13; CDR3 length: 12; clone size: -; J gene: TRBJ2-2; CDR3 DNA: TGTGCCGGCAGCTTTTCAGCCGGGGAGCTGTTTTTT; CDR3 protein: CAGSFSAGELFF
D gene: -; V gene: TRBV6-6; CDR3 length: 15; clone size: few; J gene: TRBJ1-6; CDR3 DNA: TGTGCCAGCAGTTACTTACGGGGGACGGGCTCACCCCTCCACTTT; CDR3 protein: CASSYLRGTGSPLHF
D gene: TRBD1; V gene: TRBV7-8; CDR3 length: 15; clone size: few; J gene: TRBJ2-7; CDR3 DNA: TGTGCCAGCAGCTCCGGGCGACAGGGGGCCTACGAGCAGTACTTC; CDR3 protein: CASSSGRQGAYEQYF
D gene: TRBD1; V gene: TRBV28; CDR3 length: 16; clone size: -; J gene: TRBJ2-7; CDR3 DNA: TGTGCCAGCAGTCCCTGGACAGGGGTTGGCTCCTACGAGCAGTACTTC; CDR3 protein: CASSPWTGVGSYEQYF
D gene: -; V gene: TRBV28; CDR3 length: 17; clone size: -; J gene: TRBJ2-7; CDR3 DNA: TGTGCCAGCAGTCCCCTTGGGAGTGTGTCTTTAAGCTACGAGCAGTACTTC; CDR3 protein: CASSPLGSVSLSYEQYF
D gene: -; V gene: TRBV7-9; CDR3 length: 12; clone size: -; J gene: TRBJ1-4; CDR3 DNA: TGTGCCAGCGGATATTCACAGGGTAGACTGTTTTTT; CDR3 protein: CASGYSQGRLFF
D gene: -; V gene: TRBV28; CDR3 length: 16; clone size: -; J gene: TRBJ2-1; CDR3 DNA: TGTGCCAGCAGTCACGTTATGCGGGGGCTTATATATGAGCAGTTCTTC; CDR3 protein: CASSHVMRGLIYEQFF
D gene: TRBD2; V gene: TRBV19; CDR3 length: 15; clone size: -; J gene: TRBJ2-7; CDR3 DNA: TGTGCCAGTAGTCCCGCGGGAGGGGCAACCTACGAGCAGTACTTC; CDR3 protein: CASSPAGGATYEQYF
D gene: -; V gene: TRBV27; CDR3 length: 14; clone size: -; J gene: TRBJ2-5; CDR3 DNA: TGTGCCAGCAGTTTAGGTCGGTTACAAGAGACCCAGTACTTC; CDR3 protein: CASSLGRLQETQYF
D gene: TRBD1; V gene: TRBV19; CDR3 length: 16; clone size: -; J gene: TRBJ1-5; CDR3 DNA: TGTGCCAGTAGTATCTATATGGGACAGGGTAATCAGCCCCAGCATTTT; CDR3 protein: CASSIYMGQGNQPQHF
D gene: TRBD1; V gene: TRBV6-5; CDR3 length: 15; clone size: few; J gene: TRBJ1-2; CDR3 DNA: TGTGCCAGCAGTTGGACGACAGGGCCTAACTATGGCTACACCTTC; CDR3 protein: CASSWTTGPNYGYTF
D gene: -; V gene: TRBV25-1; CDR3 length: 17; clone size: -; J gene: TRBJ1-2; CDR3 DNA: TGTGCCAGCAGTGAAAAGTTGTCGGGTCTCAGCCCCCTTGGTTACACCTTC; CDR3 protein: CASSEKLSGLSPLGYTF
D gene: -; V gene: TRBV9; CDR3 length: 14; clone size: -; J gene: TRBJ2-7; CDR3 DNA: TGTGCCAGCAGCCCAAGACTAGTTCCCAGCGAGCAGTACTTC; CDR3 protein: CASSPRLVPSEQYF
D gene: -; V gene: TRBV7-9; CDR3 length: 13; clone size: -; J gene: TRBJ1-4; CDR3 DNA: TGTGCCAGCAGCCGGGTCCGGGGGGAAAAACTGTTTTTT; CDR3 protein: CASSRVRGEKLFF
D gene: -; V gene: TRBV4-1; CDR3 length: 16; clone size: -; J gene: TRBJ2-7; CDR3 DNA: TGCGCCAGCAGCCAAGGGTTAGCTCCAAGCTCCTACGAGCAGTACTTC; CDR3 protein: CASSQGLAPSSYEQYF
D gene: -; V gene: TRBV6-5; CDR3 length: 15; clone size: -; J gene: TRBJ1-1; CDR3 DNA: TGTGCCAGCAGTGCTAGACAGTGGCCGAACACTGAAGCTTTCTTT; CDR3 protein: CASSARQWPNTEAFF
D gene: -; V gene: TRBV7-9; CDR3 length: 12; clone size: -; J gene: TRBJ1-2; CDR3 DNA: TGTGCCAGCAGCTTAGGACAGTCCGGCTACACCTTC; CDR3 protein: CASSLGQSGYTF
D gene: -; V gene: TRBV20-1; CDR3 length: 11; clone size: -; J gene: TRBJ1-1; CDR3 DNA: TGCAGTGCTCTGCTCTCAGGGAAAGCTTTCTTT; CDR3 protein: CSALLSGKAFF
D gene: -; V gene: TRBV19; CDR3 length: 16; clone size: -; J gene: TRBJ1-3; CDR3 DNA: TGTGCCAGTAGTATGGGGCCGGGGGTTCCTGGAAACACCATATATTTT; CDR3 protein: CASSMGPGVPGNTIYF
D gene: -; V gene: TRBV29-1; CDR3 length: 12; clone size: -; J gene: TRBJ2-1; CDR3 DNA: TGCAGCGTGGCGCGGGATTACAATGAGCAGTTCTTC; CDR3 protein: CSVARDYNEQFF
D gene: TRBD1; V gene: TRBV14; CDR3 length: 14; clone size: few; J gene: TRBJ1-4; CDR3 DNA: TGTGCCAGCAGCCTGACAGGGCCGGGCGAAAAACTGTTTTTT; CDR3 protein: CASSLTGPGEKLFF
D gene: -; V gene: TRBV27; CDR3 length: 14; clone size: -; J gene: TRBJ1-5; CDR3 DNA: TGTGCCAGCAGTCCGCGGGCTAGCAATCAGCCCCAGCATTTT; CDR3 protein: CASSPRASNQPQHF
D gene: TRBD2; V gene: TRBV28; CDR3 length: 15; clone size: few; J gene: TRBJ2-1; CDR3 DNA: TGTGCCAGCACCCTACCCCAGCGGGGTTACAATGAGCAGTTCTTC; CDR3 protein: CASTLPQRGYNEQFF
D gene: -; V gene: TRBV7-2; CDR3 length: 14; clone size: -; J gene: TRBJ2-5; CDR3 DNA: TGTGCCAGCAGCTCGGACACCTTAGGGGAGACCCAGTACTTC; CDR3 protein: CASSSDTLGETQYF
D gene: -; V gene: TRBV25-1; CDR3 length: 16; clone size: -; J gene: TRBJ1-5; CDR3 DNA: TGTGCCAGCAGTCCTCGGGACAACTATAGCAATCAGCCCCAGCATTTT; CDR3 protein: CASSPRDNYSNQPQHF
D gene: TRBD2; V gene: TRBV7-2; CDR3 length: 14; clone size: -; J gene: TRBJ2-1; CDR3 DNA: TGTGCCAGCAGCGACCCGACTAGCGCGGCTGAGCAGTTCTTC; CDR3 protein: CASSDPTSAAEQFF
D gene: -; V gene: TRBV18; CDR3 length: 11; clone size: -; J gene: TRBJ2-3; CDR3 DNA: TGTGCCAGCTCACCTTCGGATACGCAGTATTTT; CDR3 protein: CASSPSDTQYF
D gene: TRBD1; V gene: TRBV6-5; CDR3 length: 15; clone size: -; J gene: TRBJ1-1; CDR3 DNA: TGTGCCAGCAGTGCTGACAGGGGGCAAGTCACTGAAGCTTTCTTT; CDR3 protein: CASSADRGQVTEAFF
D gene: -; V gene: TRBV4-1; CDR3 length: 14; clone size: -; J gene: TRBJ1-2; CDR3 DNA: TGCGCCAGCAGCCAAGCGGGGGATATCTATGGCTACACCTTC; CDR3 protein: CASSQAGDIYGYTF
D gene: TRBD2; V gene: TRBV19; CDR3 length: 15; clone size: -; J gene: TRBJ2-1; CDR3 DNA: TGTGCCAGTAGGCTAGCGGGAGGTGGTGGCAATGAGCAGTTCTTC; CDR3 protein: CASRLAGGGGNEQFF
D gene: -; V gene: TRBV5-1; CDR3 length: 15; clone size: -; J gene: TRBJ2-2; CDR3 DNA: TGCGCCAGCAGCTTGGGGGCCGGTTACACCGGGGAGCTGTTTTTT; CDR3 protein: CASSLGAGYTGELFF
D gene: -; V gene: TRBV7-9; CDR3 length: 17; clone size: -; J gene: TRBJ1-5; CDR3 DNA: TGTGCCAGCAGCGACGGACAGTTCTCGGGCAGCAATCAGCCCCAGCATTTT; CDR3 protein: CASSDGQFSGSNQPQHF
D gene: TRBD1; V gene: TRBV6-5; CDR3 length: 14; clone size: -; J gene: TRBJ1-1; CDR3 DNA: TGTGCCAGCAGGAGACAGGGGTTGAGCACTGAAGCTTTCTTT; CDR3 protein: CASRRQGLSTEAFF
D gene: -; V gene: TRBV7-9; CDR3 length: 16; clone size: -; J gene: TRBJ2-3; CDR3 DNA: TGTTCCAGCAGCACAAATCTGGGGCCAGGAACAGATACGCAGTATTTT; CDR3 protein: CSSSTNLGPGTDTQYF
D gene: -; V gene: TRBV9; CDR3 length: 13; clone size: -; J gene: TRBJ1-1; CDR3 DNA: TGTGCCAGCAGCGCCCAGGGTTACACTGAAGCTTTCTTT; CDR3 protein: CASSAQGYTEAFF